This T cell receptor (beta chain) was recovered during a study of blood T cell repertoires in COVID-19. Study-level background: Donors in Cohort 3 who had recovered were those with two negative PCRs, healthcare professional clearance, or resolution of their symptoms. In each case, the material was cDNA or gDNA derived from T cells, B-cell-depleted T cells, or PBMCs.

V gave up 1 base and J gave up 1 base, with 5 bases separating them. CDR3 length: 13 amino acids. Per the germline V gene, CDR1 is SGDLS and CDR2 is YYNGEE. TCRdb's copy holds only in-frame clones and misses some; the assay was immunoSEQ multiplex PCR. The repertoire holds 400,000 or so clones, with more than 75% as singletons. Which cohort a participant joined came from the clinical history participants gave. The chain links TRBV9 to TRBJ1-1, with D hard to call. This receptor was identified in a man between 40 and 49 years old in a cohort exposed to, infected with or recovered from COVID-19 (not recorded which). Sequencing was done on a sample of PBMCs or T cells enriched from blood (not recorded which). As DNA, the CDR3 is TGTGCCAGCAGCGTATCCGGGAACACTGAAGCTTTCTTT. It specifies CASSVSGNTEAFF.